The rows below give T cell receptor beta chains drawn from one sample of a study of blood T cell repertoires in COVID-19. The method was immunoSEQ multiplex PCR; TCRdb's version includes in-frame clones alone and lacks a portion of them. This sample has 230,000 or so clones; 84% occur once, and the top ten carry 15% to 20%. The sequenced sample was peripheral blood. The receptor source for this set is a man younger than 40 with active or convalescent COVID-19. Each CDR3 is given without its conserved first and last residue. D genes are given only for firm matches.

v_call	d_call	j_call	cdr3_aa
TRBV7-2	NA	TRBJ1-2	ASSLDFRGGNYGYT
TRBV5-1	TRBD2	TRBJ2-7	ASTPGTSDREQY
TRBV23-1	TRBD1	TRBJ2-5	ASSQSWDRAQETQY
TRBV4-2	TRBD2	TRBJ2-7	ASSPPGLAAYEQY
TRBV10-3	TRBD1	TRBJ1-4	AIRGTGSGEKLF
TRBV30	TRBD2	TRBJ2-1	AWKNSAGGWQF
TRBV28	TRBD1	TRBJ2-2	ASKGGGLTGELF
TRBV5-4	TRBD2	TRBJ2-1	ASSTGTSGGGNEQF
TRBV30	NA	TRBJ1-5	AWSTDYNQPQH
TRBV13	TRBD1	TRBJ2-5	ASRETGMEETQY
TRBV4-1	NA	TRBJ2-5	ASSPHSTGQETQY